This T cell receptor (beta chain) was identified during a study of shared clonotypes between healthy human individuals. Germline V CDR1 and CDR2: MNHNY, SVGAGI (reference sequence). V lost 0 bases and J lost 7; bases outside the gene matches: 9. The CDR3 sequence is 16 residues long. With respect to this clone: Its antigen is unidentified.

Method: immunoSEQ multiplex PCR; TCRdb's copy keeps in-frame clones and lacks some. The data show 2 million to 2.5 million clones, around 92% seen once. Overall study findings and caveats: Among donors, the sharing of clonotypes was expected to be influenced by sequencing depth.

The receptor was isolated from a man younger than 35 in good health. Some clones in this sample may be carry-over from other donors' samples. The chain employs TRBV6-6 and TRBJ2-7, with 10 bases fitting TRBD1. Input material: naive CD4+ T cells from PBMCs. The subset denotes: CD45RA+ positively selected. CDR3 sequence (DNA): TGTGCCAGCAGTTACTCCCCCGGGACAGGGGTTGAAGAGCAGTACTTC. It yields the protein CASSYSPGTGVEEQYF.